The 5 T cell receptor beta chains reported below all come from one sample, sequenced in a study of OX40 agonist ivuxolimab in advanced cancers. Using immunoSEQ multiplex PCR, the repertoire was profiled, and TCRdb retains in-frame clones only, with some absent. Counted here are tens of thousands of clones, less than 90% occurring once; the ten biggest clones make up 1.1%. Sequenced material: CD4+ or CD8+ T cells sorted from blood, taken in a trial of the OX40 agonist ivuxolimab. These receptors were obtained from an adult with an advanced solid tumor such as melanoma, head and neck, liver or kidney cancer.

The genes are TRBV6-5 and TRBJ1-1, with 7 positions matching TRBD1. Per germline, CDR1 MNHEY and CDR2 SVGAGI. The V and J ends lost 5 bases and 7 bases, in that order; junction bases with no gene match: 7. This CDR3 is 13 amino acids long. CDR3 DNA: TGTGCCAGCAGTGGAACAGGGGACGGTGAAGCTTTCTTT. Translation: CASSGTGDGEAFF.

Details on this clone: One end of the junction does not line up with germline, which may come from a read error. J is TRBJ1-4 and V is TRBV7-9; 7 nucleotides line up with TRBD1. CDR1 and CDR2 (germline): SEHNR, FQNEAQ (reference sequence). The CDR3 length is 12 residues. CDR3 amino acids: CASSPWDSALLF. The DNA for the CDR3 is TGTGCCAGCAGCCCGTGGGACAGCGCCCTCCTTTTT.

In its sample, this clone was seen a few times. The V call is TRBV14, the J call TRBJ1-4; TRBD1 matches 7 bases. J was trimmed by 6 bases and V by 10 bases; bases with no gene match: 17. Germline V gene data show CDR1 as SGHDN and CDR2 as FVKESK. This CDR3 is built from 16 residues. The CDR3 sequence is CATNPKQGRGDEKLFF. The CDR3, as DNA: TGTGCCACAAATCCAAAACAGGGGCGCGGGGATGAAAAACTGTTTTTT.

This clone was seen just once. The chain recombines TRBV19 with TRBJ1-6, with unresolved D. The CDR3 consists of 14 residues. The V end was cut by 0 bases, the J end by 7 bases, with 7 bases between. Germline V gene sequence: CDR1 LNHDA, CDR2 SQIVND (reference sequence). Written as DNA, the CDR3 is TGTGCCAGTAGTATAGATCACACGAATTCACCCCTCCACTTT. Its translation: CASSIDHTNSPLHF.

The chain combines TRBV7-6 with TRBJ2-5; D gene unclear. The CDR3 is 14 residues long. V was trimmed by 1 base and J by 5 bases, leaving 11 bases between them. CDR1 is SGHVS and CDR2 is FNYEAQ in the germline V gene. Written as DNA, the CDR3 is TGTGCCAGCAGCTTAGAATGGGTTTCGGAGACCCAGTACTTC. Translating gives CASSLEWVSETQYF.